This T cell receptor beta chain was documented in a study of blood T cell repertoires in COVID-19 (dated by TCRdb to about 2020). Broadly, across the study: The collaborator samples originated in the United States, Italy and Spain and spanned the acute and convalescent phases of COVID-19. The material from the prospective study consisted of cDNA or gDNA derived from T cells, B-cell-depleted T cells, or PBMCs. Subjects who had been exposed to COVID-19, were actively infected with it, or had recovered from it provided the deeply sampled blood TCRbeta repertoires that made up the dataset. A freely available public database, intended as a resource for researchers studying the immune response to SARS-CoV-2, is where the repertoires were released. The samples were drawn from two sources: the first 160 participants of the ongoing ImmuneRACE study, and 1,200 or so subjects contributed by 6 global collaborators. A de-identified subject ID, COVID-19 status, age in years and sex were almost always included in the sample metadata. Where available, HLA class I and class II types were taken from metadata supplied by the sample provider and were not determined by assay-based typing. Results the study describes overall, beyond this receptor: How much clinical and demographic metadata was included differed by source and by participant, and the metadata was provided uncurated.

Collaborating institutions collected whole blood in K2EDTA tubes following their own protocols. For TCRbeta analysis, collaborators shipped samples in one of three forms: frozen whole blood, isolated PBMCs, or DNA extracted from either of those sample types. TCRbeta CDR3 regions were amplified from genomic DNA by means of the immunoSEQ Assay, a bias-controlled multiplex PCR. As for how the authors treated the data: Nucleated cell counts per sample were estimated from amplification of reference gene primers within the assay. Sequence reads were collapsed and filtered to measure the absolute abundance of every unique TCRbeta CDR3 rearrangement. For each sample, productive Simpson clonality was calculated as the square root of Simpson's diversity index across productive rearrangements. This immuneACCESS table, as held by TCRdb, lists in-frame sequences with V and J called but not all clones. Of the missing ones, under half trace to an unresolved V gene in checked studies; the others have no known cause. The V and J calls and the clone size are those of that table, but D and trimming were determined from the DNA. Counted in this sample were 80,000 or so clones; 80% to 90% of them appeared once. The ten most abundant clones make up about 16% of the sample.

The junction shows trimming of 4 bases on V and 0 bases on J, plus 17 bases between the germline ends. The cysteine opens and the phenylalanine closes a CDR3 of 17 amino acids. Left in the record is the CDR3 DNA by itself, 51 bases read in frame from the first base. The CDR1 and CDR2 encoded by the germline V gene are SGDLS and YYNGEE. In regard to this clone: Its specific antigen is unknown. Base qualities were left out, and no much larger clone turns up one base away.

This receptor was taken from a woman aged 80 or older with acute or convalescent COVID-19. Source material: peripheral blood. Recombination connected TRBV9 to TRBJ1-5; no confident D gene assignment can be made. The CDR3: CASSPGTPPHSNQPQHF. In nucleotides, the sequence is TGTGCCAGCAGCCCCGGTACCCCCCCCCATAGCAATCAGCCCCAGCATTTT. With all but the CDR3 taken from the reference TRBV9 and TRBJ1-5 genes, the full variable domain is: DSGVTQTPKHLITATGQRVTLRCSPRSGDLSVYWYQQSLDQGLQFLIQYYNGEERAKGNILERFSAQQFPDLHSELNLSSLELGDSALYFCASSPGTPPHSNQPQHFGDGTRLSIL.